Following are 3 T cell receptor beta chains from one sample sequenced in a study of CD8 T cells in Susac syndrome. RNA totalling about 0.5 to 1 ug underwent reverse transcription with random hexamers. TCRdb passed the immunoSEQ multiplex PCR reads through MiXCR, listing each CDR3 protein once. In the table there are 200,000 to 250,000 distinct CDR3 sequences, 85% to 95% of which are singletons. The sequencing input was CD4+ T cells from PBMCs. Receptors were obtained from a human donor with Susac syndrome.

This sequence joins TRBV2 and TRBJ2-3; 9 bases fit TRBD1. This CDR3 comprises 18 residues. V lost 1 base and J lost 4; bases outside the gene matches: 12. Germline CDR1 and CDR2: SNHLY and FYNNEI. CDR3 sequence: CASSEEGVGQGLPDTQYF. CDR3 nucleotides: TGTGCCAGCAGTGAAGAGGGGGTAGGACAGGGGTTGCCAGATACGCAGTATTTT.

This clonotype was observed a single time. The chain links TRBV20-1 to TRBJ2-1; the match to TRBD2 covers 7 bases. V shed 0 bases and J 4 bases; nucleotides not matched to a gene: 9. This CDR3 is 16 amino acids long. From germline, CDR1 is DFQATT and CDR2 SNEGSKA (reference sequence). CDR3 nucleotides: TGCAGTGCTAGAGACCCGGGAGGTCGAGATTACAATGAGCAGTTCTTC. Its protein product is CSARDPGGRDYNEQFF.

CDR3 bases: TGTGCCAGCAGCCTTTCGACGACAGGACCGAACACCGGGGAGCTGTTTTTT. Translated, it gives CASSLSTTGPNTGELFF. The chain uses TRBV14 and TRBJ2-2; possibly TRBD1 for D (6 bases). Germline values: CDR1 SGHDN, CDR2 FVKESK. The V and J ends lost 4 bases and 0 bases respectively, with 15 bases between them. The CDR3 loop spans 17 amino acids.